Described below is a single T cell receptor beta chain sequence and its context. Data came from immunoSEQ multiplex PCR; TCRdb stores just in-frame clones and leaves some out. Here the sample spans about 180,000 clones, approximately 90% being singletons. The data were obtained in a study of control samples from healthy donors and cancer patients. V dropped 6 bases and J dropped 0 bases, with 8 bases sitting between them. The CDR3 consists of 14 residues. In germline, CDR1 is KGHDR, CDR2 SFDVKD. The V gene is TRBV24-1, the J gene TRBJ1-5; no firm D call. The TCR comes from a man younger than 45 in good health. Specimen: blood. Here the CDR3 DNA reads TGTGCCACCAGTTTTGGAGATAGCAATCAGCCCCAGCATTTT. It is translated as CATSFGDSNQPQHF.